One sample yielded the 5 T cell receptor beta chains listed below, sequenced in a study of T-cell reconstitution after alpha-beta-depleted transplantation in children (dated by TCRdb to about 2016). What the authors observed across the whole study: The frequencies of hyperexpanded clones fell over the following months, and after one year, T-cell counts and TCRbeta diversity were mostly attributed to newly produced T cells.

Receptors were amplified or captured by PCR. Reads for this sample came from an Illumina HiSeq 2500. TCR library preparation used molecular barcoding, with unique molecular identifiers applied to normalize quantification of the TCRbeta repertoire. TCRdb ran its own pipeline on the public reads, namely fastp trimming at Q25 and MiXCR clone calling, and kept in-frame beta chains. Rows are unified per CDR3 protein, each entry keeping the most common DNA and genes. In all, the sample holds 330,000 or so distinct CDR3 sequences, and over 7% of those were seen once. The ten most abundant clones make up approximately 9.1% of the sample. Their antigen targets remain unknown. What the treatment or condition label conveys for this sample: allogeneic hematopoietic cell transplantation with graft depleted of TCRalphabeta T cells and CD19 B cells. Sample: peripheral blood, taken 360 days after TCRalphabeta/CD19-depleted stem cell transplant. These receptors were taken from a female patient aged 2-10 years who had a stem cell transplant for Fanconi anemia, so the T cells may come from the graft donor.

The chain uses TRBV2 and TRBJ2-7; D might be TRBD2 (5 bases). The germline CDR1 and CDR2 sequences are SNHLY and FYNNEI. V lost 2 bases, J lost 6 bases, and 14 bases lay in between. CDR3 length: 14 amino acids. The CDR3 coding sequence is TGTGCCAGCAGTGAAAGTACCCGGGGAACCGAGCAGTACTTC. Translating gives CASSESTRGTEQYF.

CDR3 DNA: TGTGCCAGCAGTCCCGGCCCACTTAGCACTGAAGCTTTCTTT. As protein: CASSPGPLSTEAFF. The chain is built from TRBV12-3 or TRBV12-4 and TRBJ1-1, with no clear D. The CDR3 is 14 amino acids. Trimming took 5 bases from V and 4 from J, leaving 14 bases between them.

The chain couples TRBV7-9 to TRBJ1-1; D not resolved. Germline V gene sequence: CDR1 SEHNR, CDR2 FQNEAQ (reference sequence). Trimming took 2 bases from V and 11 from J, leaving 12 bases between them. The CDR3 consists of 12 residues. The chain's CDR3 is CASSLSRNSAFF. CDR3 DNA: TGTGCCAGCAGCTTATCGAGGAATTCGGCTTTCTTT.

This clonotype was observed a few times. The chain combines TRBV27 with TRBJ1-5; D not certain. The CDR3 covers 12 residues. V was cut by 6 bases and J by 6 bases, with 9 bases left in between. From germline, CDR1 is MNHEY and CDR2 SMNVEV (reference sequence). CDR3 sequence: CASRRGGQPQHF. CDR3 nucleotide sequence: TGTGCCAGCAGGCGCGGAGGTCAGCCCCAGCATTTT.

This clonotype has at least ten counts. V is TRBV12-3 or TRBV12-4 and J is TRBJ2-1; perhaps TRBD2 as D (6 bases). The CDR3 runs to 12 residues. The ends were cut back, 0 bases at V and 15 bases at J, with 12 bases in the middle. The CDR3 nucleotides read TGTGCCAGCAGTTTAGCGGGGGGTGCGTTGTTCTTC. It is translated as CASSLAGGALFF.